This T cell receptor (beta chain) emerged from a study of a mutant IDH1 vaccine in newly diagnosed glioma. Across the whole study: Patients began vaccination 4-6 weeks after radiotherapy alone, or with temozolomide cycles.

Germline CDR1 reads SGDLS; CDR2 reads YYNGEE. The CDR3 runs to 15 residues. V lost 0 bases and J 7 bases, leaving 14 bases between the germline ends. The assay was immunoSEQ multiplex PCR, and TCRdb's table has in-frame clones only and misses some. Of under 30,000 clones listed, 75% to 80% are singletons. Time point described: week 5, during vaccination. A single vaccine dose contained 300 ug of mutant IDH1 20-mer peptide, and topical imiquimod was used with it. Concerning this clone: Antigen unknown.

The source is a man in his forties or fifties with glioma. The V call is TRBV9, the J call TRBJ2-1; D not certain. The sample was PBMCs, taken from a glioma patient whose treatment included an IDH1 peptide vaccine. CDR3 region: CASSVGVGLMNEQFF. CDR3 in DNA: TGTGCCAGCAGCGTAGGCGTAGGATTAATGAATGAGCAGTTCTTC.